The present entry profiles one TCR beta chain with its context. The sample originates from a study of blood T cell repertoires in COVID-19. The wider study: The origin of the acute and convalescent COVID-19 samples was the United States, Italy and Spain.

Germline V gene lookup returns CDR1 SGHVS and CDR2 FQNEAQ. The CDR3 totals 13 residues. V was clipped by 5 bases and J by 5 bases; unmatched bases: 3. Original processing notes: Estimation of nucleated cell counts relied on the amplification of reference gene primers. TCRdb's copy holds only in-frame clones and misses some; the assay was immunoSEQ multiplex PCR. V and J calls and clone size are those listed in that table; D and trimming were worked out from the DNA. This sample has roughly 190,000 clones, with roughly 80% found just once. V and J are TRBV7-8 and TRBJ2-7, with 10 positions matching TRBD2. This TCR was sampled from a woman in her 70s with COVID-19, enrolled during active disease. The specimen was peripheral blood. The CDR3 here is CASSLTSGDEQYV. The DNA for the CDR3 is TGTGCCAGCAGCCTAACTAGCGGGGACGAGCAGTACGTC.